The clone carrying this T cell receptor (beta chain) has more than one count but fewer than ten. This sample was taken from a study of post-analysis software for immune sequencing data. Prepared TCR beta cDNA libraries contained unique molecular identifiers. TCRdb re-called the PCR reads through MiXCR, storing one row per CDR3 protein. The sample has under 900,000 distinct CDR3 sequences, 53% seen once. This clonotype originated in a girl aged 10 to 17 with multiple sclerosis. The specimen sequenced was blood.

CDR3: CASSFRQGAREQYF. The DNA of the CDR3 is TGTGCCAGCAGCTTCAGACAGGGGGCTCGGGAGCAGTACTTC. The V gene is TRBV4-2, the J gene TRBJ2-7, with 10 positions matching TRBD1. Losses at the gene ends were 5 bases for V and 7 bases for J; bases not matched to a gene: 8. The CDR3 covers 14 residues. Per germline, CDR1 LGHNA and CDR2 YNFKEQ.